Here is one TCR beta chain with its context. Its antigen is undetermined. CDR3 size: 14 residues. Losses at the gene ends were 3 bases for V and 8 bases for J; bases not matched to a gene: 7. Germline V gene lookup returns CDR1 GTSNPN and CDR2 SVGIG (reference sequence). This sample was taken from a study of cytomegalovirus exposure and HLA in healthy donors. Study-level information: A prior study identified 120 million or so unique TCR beta sequences from roughly 170 million T cells. Study-level points and caveats: In a later analysis, TCR beta V- and J-gene trimming was associated with a missense DCLRE1C variant.

In the PCR, 60 Vbeta and 13 Jbeta primers were used. The data were produced by immunoSEQ multiplex PCR, yet TCRdb's version contains in-frame clones alone and is incomplete. Here the sample spans approximately 110,000 clones, 75% to 90% being singletons. The rearrangement joins TRBV30 to TRBJ1-4; 9 bases are a match to TRBD1. The specimen was PBMCs. The sequence derives from a man in his fifties or sixties in good health and CMV-seronegative. In DNA, the CDR3 is TGTGCCTGGAGCACACCGGGGACAGGGGAAAAACTGTTTTTT. It specifies CAWSTPGTGEKLFF.